These 23 T cell receptor beta chains came from one sample sequenced in a study of early T cells in non-severe SARS-CoV-2 infection (dated by TCRdb to the early 2020s). The receptor library was made with 5' RACE. Sequencing used a NextSeq 500. TCRdb took the public reads, trimmed them with fastp at Q25, ran MiXCR for clone calling and kept in-frame beta chains. Each CDR3 protein appears once, grouped with its most common genes and DNA. Recorded for this sample are about 39,000 distinct CDR3 sequences; roughly 4% of them occurred a single time. Of the sample, just over 3% falls within the top ten clones. Sequenced: whole blood. Receptors originate from an adult who was a healthcare worker with PCR-confirmed SARS-CoV-2 infection or an uninfected control (not recorded which).

This clonotype was counted many times. This sequence joins TRBV19 and TRBJ2-1; no clear D. CDR3 size: 14 residues. Germline CDR1 LNHDA, CDR2 SQIVND (reference sequence). V lost 1 base to trimming and J lost 10 bases, with 14 bases between them. The CDR3 protein is CASSIGTDRLEQFF. The CDR3 nucleotides read TGTGCCAGTAGTATAGGGACCGACCGTTTAGAGCAGTTCTTC. Full variable domain (rest looked up from reference TRBV19 and TRBJ2-1): DGGITQSPKYLFRKEGQNVTLSCEQNLNHDAMYWYRQDPGQGLRLIYYSQIVNDFQKGDIAEGYSVSREKKESFPLTVTSAQKNPTAFYLCASSIGTDRLEQFFGPGTRLTVL.

This clonotype was counted ten times or more. The chain recombines TRBV18 with TRBJ2-2; unclear D gene. V lost 3 bases to trimming and J lost 4 bases, with 12 bases between them. CDR1 and CDR2 (germline): KGHSH, LQKENI. The CDR3 contains 15 residues. This CDR3 is CASSPSVSTTGELFF. DNA of the CDR3: TGTGCCAGCTCACCGTCTGTCTCTACCACCGGGGAGCTGTTTTTT.

There are many counts of this clonotype. This chain links TRBV12-5 with TRBJ2-1, with a tentative D call TRBD1 (6 bases). Trimming took off 2 bases at V and 0 bases at J, with 17 bases between the two ends. CDR1 is LGHNT, CDR2 FRNRAP, per germline. The CDR3 covers 18 residues. CDR3 amino acids: CASGLYGKDSLSYNEQFF. The CDR3 DNA reads TGTGCTAGTGGTTTGTACGGAAAGGACAGCCTCTCCTACAATGAGCAGTTCTTC.

This clonotype occurred many times. V is TRBV9 and J is TRBJ2-3; D could derive from TRBD1 or TRBD2 (5 bases each). Germline CDR1 reads SGDLS; CDR2 reads YYNGEE. With 4 bases removed from V and 3 bases from J, the gap between germline ends came to 15 bases. This CDR3 is built from 15 residues. CDR3: CASSPGPPVTDTQYF. Written as DNA, the CDR3 is TGTGCCAGCAGCCCGGGACCCCCTGTAACAGATACGCAGTATTTT.

This clonotype has at least ten counts. V is TRBV20-1 and J is TRBJ1-2; weak D call: TRBD1 (5 bases). V lost 6 bases to trimming and J lost 7 bases, with 30 bases between them. Germline V lookup: CDR1 DFQATT, CDR2 SNEGSKA (reference sequence). CDR3 length: 17 residues. The CDR3 DNA reads as TGCAGTGCAAGTGCACCGGGACGGACATGGGTTACGAGTGGCTACACCTTC. Encoded protein: CSASAPGRTWVTSGYTF.

This clonotype was observed many times. This sequence joins TRBV19 and TRBJ2-7; no reliable D call. V was trimmed by 5 bases and J by 1 base, leaving 12 bases between them. CDR3 length: 14 amino acids. The germline gives CDR1 LNHDA, CDR2 SQIVND (reference sequence). The CDR3 DNA is TGTGCCAGTAGTGACCAGGACCATTCCTACGAGCAGTACTTC. Protein: CASSDQDHSYEQYF.

This clonotype was seen ten or more times. The V call is TRBV7-8, the J call TRBJ1-2; the D is unclear. Germline V gene data show CDR1 as SGHVS and CDR2 as FQNEAQ. The CDR3 is 16 residues long. The V gene lost 5 bases and the J gene lost 6 bases, with 22 bases spanning the gap. The CDR3 sequence: CASSPRPPDGLDGYTF. The CDR3 DNA is TGTGCCAGCAGCCCCCGACCCCCGGATGGACTGGATGGCTACACCTTC.

This clonotype appeared many times. The genes are TRBV3-1 and TRBJ2-7, with 9 bases matching TRBD1. The CDR3 is made up of 14 amino acids. Germline CDR1 is LGHDT and CDR2 is YNNKEL (reference sequence). V lost 4 bases and J lost 2; bases outside the gene matches: 3. The CDR3 region has the DNA TGTGCCAGCAGCCGGACAGGGGCCACCTACGAGCAGTACTTC. Translation gives CASSRTGATYEQYF.

This clonotype was detected many times. V gene TRBV7-2 combines with J gene TRBJ1-2; a weak D match, TRBD1 (6 bases). This CDR3 has 16 amino acids. V was pared by 5 bases and J by 8 bases, with 24 bases between. Germline-derived CDR1 and CDR2 are SGHTA and FQGNSA. CDR3 residues: CASSPAGGPSKGGYTF. The CDR3, as DNA: TGTGCCAGCAGCCCGGCCGGGGGGCCAAGCAAAGGCGGCTACACCTTC.

This clonotype showed up many times. The chain joins TRBV29-1 to TRBJ2-1; no definite D call. Trimming took off 4 bases at V and 2 bases at J, with 18 bases between the two ends. CDR3 size: 16 residues. Germline CDR1 and CDR2: SQVTM and ANQGSEA. This chain's CDR3 is CSVGASQYTPYNEQFF. The CDR3 DNA follows: TGCAGCGTTGGGGCCAGCCAGTACACCCCCTACAATGAGCAGTTCTTC.

This sequence joins TRBV20-1 and TRBJ2-3, with D tentatively TRBD2 (7 bases). The CDR3 sequence is 15 residues long. V was pared by 0 bases and J by 4 bases, with 14 bases between. CDR1 is DFQATT and CDR2 is SNEGSKA in the germline V gene (reference sequence). CDR3 in DNA: TGCAGTGCTAGAGATATGGCGGGGGCCCCAGATACGCAGTATTTT. Residues: CSARDMAGAPDTQYF.

The chain links TRBV7-9 to TRBJ1-2; 7 nucleotides align to TRBD1. The CDR3 runs to 13 residues. Unmatched junction bases numbered 4, after V lost 5 bases and J lost 4 bases. Germline values: CDR1 SEHNR, CDR2 FQNEAQ (reference sequence). The CDR3 DNA reads as TGTGCCAGCAGCACAGGGGTCGGCTATGGCTACACCTTC. This codes for CASSTGVGYGYTF.

Regarding this clonotype: A much larger clone differs by one base, so this may be a read error. The DNA of the CDR3 is TGTGCCAGCTCACAGTACACCGGGACCGTTGAGCAGTTCTTC. Its protein product is CASSQYTGTVEQFF. The chain joins TRBV18 to TRBJ2-1; D may correspond to TRBD1 or TRBD2 (5 bases each). The V gene lost 4 bases and the J gene lost 9 bases, with 16 bases spanning the gap. This CDR3 contains 14 residues. Germline loops: CDR1 KGHSH, CDR2 LQKENI.

This clonotype was detected only a few times. The chain combines TRBV5-1 with TRBJ2-2; 11 bases are shared with TRBD2. V shed 4 bases, J shed 5 bases, and the junction held 4 bases outside the gene matches. Germline loops: CDR1 SGHRS, CDR2 YFSETQ. The CDR3 loop spans 15 amino acids. CDR3 bases: TGCGCCAGCAGCCCTTCTAGCGGGGGGACCGGGGAGCTGTTTTTT. Its translation is CASSPSSGGTGELFF.

This clonotype was recorded many times. The chain links TRBV6-4 to TRBJ2-3, with D perhaps assigned TRBD1 or TRBD2 (5 bases each). The CDR3 consists of 13 residues. Trimming removed 3 bases from V and 9 bases from J, with 13 bases in between. Per germline, CDR1 MRHNA and CDR2 SNTAGT. The CDR3 DNA is TGTGCCAGCAGTGAGGGGGAAGGCTCCACGCAGTATTTT. It yields the protein CASSEGEGSTQYF.

In this sample, this clonotype turned up many times. V gene TRBV20-1 combines with J gene TRBJ2-1, with 9 bases that match TRBD2. In germline, CDR1 is DFQATT, CDR2 SNEGSKA (reference sequence). The CDR3 sequence is 15 residues long. V was pared by 5 bases and J by 4 bases, with 9 bases of the junction left unmatched. Here the CDR3 reads CSARSASGVYNEQFF. The DNA of the CDR3 is TGCAGTGCTCGCTCTGCTAGCGGGGTTTACAATGAGCAGTTCTTC.

This clonotype was seen ten or more times. The V and J genes are TRBV18 and TRBJ2-2; 7 bases fit TRBD1. The CDR3 is made up of 14 amino acids. Germline V gene lookup returns CDR1 KGHSH and CDR2 LQKENI. Trimming took 2 bases from V and 9 from J; bases not matched to a gene: 6. The CDR3: CASSPGQDHRELFF. In nucleotides, the CDR3 is TGTGCCAGCTCACCAGGACAGGACCACCGGGAGCTGTTTTTT.

This clonotype was observed at least ten times. J is TRBJ2-7 and V is TRBV13; 9 bases match TRBD2. The CDR3 loop spans 15 amino acids. V trimming: 5 bases; J trimming: 6 bases; junction bases outside the gene matches: 11. Germline CDR1 and CDR2: PRHDT and FYEKMQ (reference sequence). The CDR3 bases are TGTGCCAGCAGCAAGCTCTCGACTAGCGGTCCCGAGCAGTACTTC. Encoded protein: CASSKLSTSGPEQYF.

This clonotype was counted ten times or more. The chain is built from TRBV2 and TRBJ2-1, with D unclear. Trimming pared 1 base from V and 7 bases from J, leaving 8 bases between. This CDR3 spans 13 amino acids. Per the germline V gene, CDR1 is SNHLY and CDR2 is FYNNEI. Written as DNA, the CDR3 is TGTGCCAGCAGTGAAGAGGCTAGAAATGAGCAGTTCTTC. This sequence encodes CASSEEARNEQFF.

This clonotype was counted many times. The chain combines TRBV2 with TRBJ2-7; D may correspond to TRBD1 or TRBD2 (6 bases each). Between the trimmed V and J ends, which lost 8 bases and 3 bases, there was a span of 8 bases. The CDR3 is made up of 11 amino acids. From germline, CDR1 is SNHLY and CDR2 FYNNEI. CDR3 region: CASRGHYEQYF. The CDR3 DNA sequence: TGTGCCAGCCGGGGGCACTACGAGCAGTACTTC.

This clonotype was recorded many times. This sequence joins TRBV30 and TRBJ1-3, with D possibly matching TRBD1 (6 bases). Germline V gene lookup returns CDR1 GTSNPN and CDR2 SVGIG (reference sequence). V lost 8 bases to trimming and J lost 0 bases, with 11 bases between them. The CDR3 is 13 amino acids. The CDR3 protein is CARETGSGNTIYF. The CDR3 bases are TGTGCCAGGGAGACAGGCTCTGGAAACACCATATATTTT.

This clonotype occurred many times. V gene TRBV5-1 combines with J gene TRBJ2-7, with 7 bases lining up with TRBD1. Germline V gives CDR1 SGHRS, CDR2 YFSETQ. The length of the CDR3 is 13 residues. After removal of 5 bases from V and 2 bases from J, the junction contained 4 bases not matched to a gene. The CDR3 here is CASRWDSTYEQYF. DNA of the CDR3: TGCGCCAGCAGGTGGGACAGTACCTACGAGCAGTACTTC.

This clonotype appeared many times. CDR3 nucleotides: TGTGCCAGCAGGATCCAGGCTAGCAATCAGCCCCAGCATTTT. Its translation: CASRIQASNQPQHF. This rearrangement joins TRBV6-6 to TRBJ1-5; no definite D call. Germline-derived CDR1 and CDR2 are MNHNY and SVGAGI (reference sequence). The CDR3 sequence is 14 residues long. Trimming pared 6 bases from V and 0 bases from J, leaving 9 bases between.